This T cell receptor (beta chain) stems from a study of response to subunit inactivated influenza vaccine (dated by TCRdb to 2016 to 2019). Background on the whole study: Deep quantitative profiling of the T cell receptor repertoire was used in the study to follow responses to a trivalent subunit inactivated influenza vaccine. The paper as a whole reports these results and caveats: According to the authors, only a limited number of new T cells may be recruited by each seasonal influenza vaccination.

Compared with germline, V lacks 6 bases and J lacks 0 bases; bases without a gene match: 12. The CDR3 runs 17 amino acids, cysteine and phenylalanine included. Only the CDR3 part of the read is kept: 51 bases, read in frame from the first base. This clonotype appeared a few times. The antigen it binds to is not known. Base quality data are lacking; no much larger clone is found one base away. Receptors were amplified or captured by RT-PCR. Sequencing took place on an Illumina HiSeq 2500. The public reads were run again by TCRdb, first through fastp at Q25 and then through MiXCR, and only productive beta chains were kept. Identical CDR3 protein sequences are pooled into one entry, listed with their most common genes and DNA. This sample is represented by under 850,000 distinct CDR3 sequences; approximately 18% of them were singletons. The ten largest make up 11% of the sample.

The TCR was taken from a man between 45 and 60 years old who received an inactivated influenza vaccine. Donor details come from another sample of the same person, matched by shared clones. Sequences were derived from PBMCs from blood, sampled more than 4 days after vaccination. The sequence joins TRBV12-3 or TRBV12-4 to TRBJ2-3, with 7 bases aligning to TRBD1. The CDR3 region reads CASSRDSQGESTDTQYF. The nucleotides are TGTGCCAGCAGCCGGGATTCCCAGGGGGAGAGCACAGATACGCAGTATTTT.